Below, 29 T cell receptor beta chains from the same sample are listed, as sequenced in a study of naive and memory T cell subsets. Both TRBC1 and TRBC2 were covered by a beta constant-region primer of two equimolar oligonucleotides. Four rounds of PCR amplified the ligated cDNA using nested alpha and beta constant-region primers plus SP2. TCRdb ran MiXCR on the UMI-ligation and nested PCR reads and lists one entry per CDR3 protein. The profile shows some 31,000 distinct CDR3 sequences, about a fifth of them singletons. The source material was effector memory CD4+ T cells from blood. Subset described: effector memory, CD45RA- CD27-. The receptors shown here come from a human donor in good health.

The V call is TRBV5-1, the J call TRBJ1-5; the D is unclear. From germline, CDR1 is SGHRS and CDR2 YFSETQ. This CDR3 has 14 residues. Trimming pared 0 bases from V and 4 bases from J, leaving 8 bases between. The CDR3 sequence is CASSLDWPNQPQHF. CDR3 in DNA: TGCGCCAGCAGCTTGGATTGGCCAAATCAGCCCCAGCATTTT.

This clonotype was counted only a few times. This chain joins TRBV28 and TRBJ1-5; D remains ambiguous. The CDR3 is 15 residues long. Per germline, CDR1 MDHEN and CDR2 SYDVKM. With 3 bases removed from V and 3 bases from J, the gap between germline ends came to 12 bases. The CDR3 sequence: CASSLKGSYNQPQHF. Written as DNA, the CDR3 is TGTGCCAGCAGTTTGAAGGGCAGTTACAATCAGCCCCAGCATTTT. The variable domain in full, completed from reference TRBV28 and TRBJ1-5, reads DVKVTQSSRYLVKRTGEKVFLECVQDMDHENMFWYRQDPGLGLRLIYFSYDVKMKEKGDIPEGYSVSREKKERFSLILESASTNQTSMYLCASSLKGSYNQPQHFGDGTRLSIL.

V is TRBV7-2 and J is TRBJ1-5; D is unresolved. Trimming took 6 bases from V and 4 from J, leaving 10 bases between them. Germline CDR1 SGHTA, CDR2 FQGNSA. This CDR3 is built from 13 residues. CDR3 nucleotides: TGTGCCAGCAGTATCGAGATTAATCAGCCCCAGCATTTT. Protein product: CASSIEINQPQHF. Complete variable domain (other parts from reference TRBV7-2 and TRBJ1-5): GAGVSQSPSNKVTEKGKDVELRCDPISGHTALYWYRQSLGQGLEFLIYFQGNSAPDKSGLPSDRFSAERTGGSVSTLTIQRTQQEDSAVYLCASSIEINQPQHFGDGTRLSIL.

This chain connects TRBV28 to TRBJ1-1; 9 bases line up with TRBD1. The CDR3 loop spans 14 amino acids. Germline loops: CDR1 MDHEN, CDR2 SYDVKM. J lost 5 bases, V lost 4 bases, and 5 bases had no gene match. CDR3 residues: CASSSQGALTEAFF. The DNA for the CDR3 is TGTGCCAGCAGTTCACAGGGGGCATTAACTGAAGCTTTCTTT.

This clonotype was observed a few times. The chain employs TRBV6-5 and TRBJ1-4; possible D gene TRBD1, 5 bases. CDR3 size: 18 residues. Germline CDR1 reads MNHEY; CDR2 reads SVGAGI. V shed 0 bases and J shed 3 bases, with 17 bases lying between them. CDR3 protein: CASSYSYTGTAANEKLFF. CDR3 sequence (DNA): TGTGCCAGCAGTTACTCGTACACTGGGACGGCGGCTAATGAAAAACTGTTTTTT.

Concerning this clonotype: This may stem from a read error, because a much larger clone lies one nucleotide away. The gene calls are TRBV12-3 or TRBV12-4 and TRBJ1-1; the D is unclear. V lost 9 bases and J 3 bases, leaving 17 bases between the germline ends. This CDR3 comprises 14 residues. CDR3 sequence reads: CASTGRTMYTEAFF. The CDR3 DNA is TGTGCCAGTACTGGTAGGACCATGTACACTGAAGCTTTCTTT.

This clonotype was found a few times. This chain uses TRBV21-1 with TRBJ1-4; TRBD1 reflects the table's D call only, with no check against the DNA. TRBV21-1 is classified as a pseudogene. There are 15 residues in the CDR3. The CDR3 loop reads CASRERGARYEKLFF. As DNA, the CDR3 is TGTGCCAGCAGAGAGCGGGGGGCAAGGTATGAAAAACTGTTTTTT.

In this sample, this clonotype turned up a few times. The rearrangement joins TRBV7-2 to TRBJ1-3; D possibly corresponds to TRBD1 (5 bases). V lost 3 bases and J 0 bases, leaving 9 bases between the germline ends. Germline values: CDR1 SGHTA, CDR2 FQGNSA. This CDR3 is 15 amino acids long. The CDR3 is CASSFSGNSGNTIYF. The CDR3 nucleotides read TGTGCCAGCAGCTTTTCAGGGAACTCTGGAAACACCATATATTTT.

This clonotype appeared a few times. The chain couples TRBV20-1 to TRBJ2-1, with a possible D match to TRBD2 (6 bases). This CDR3 region has 14 residues. With 5 bases removed from V and 8 bases from J, the gap between germline ends came to 19 bases. Germline V lookup: CDR1 DFQATT, CDR2 SNEGSKA (reference sequence). CDR3 bases: TGCAGTGCTGGGACTCTACTTGCGGACGATGAGCAGTTCTTC. This gives the protein CSAGTLLADDEQFF.

This clonotype counts as medium-sized. The chain has TRBV29-1 and TRBJ1-5, with 8 positions matching TRBD1. The germline V gene encodes CDR1 SQVTM and CDR2 ANQGSEA. Trimming took 6 bases from V and 2 from J; bases not matched to a gene: 6. CDR3 length: 14 amino acids. The CDR3 here is CSVRTGTGNQPQHF. CDR3 sequence (DNA): TGCAGCGTACGGACAGGGACGGGCAATCAGCCCCAGCATTTT. The whole variable domain, remainder taken from reference TRBV29-1 and TRBJ1-5, is SAVISQKPSRDICQRGTSLTIQCQVDSQVTMMFWYRQQPGQSLTLIATANQGSEATYESGFVIDKFPISRPNLTFSTLTVSNMSPEDSSIYLCSVRTGTGNQPQHFGDGTRLSIL.

This clonotype was counted ten times or more. The chain combines TRBV2 with TRBJ2-2, with D perhaps TRBD2 (7 bases). V lost 9 bases, J lost 1 base, and 12 bases lay in between. The CDR3 spans 14 residues. Germline V lookup: CDR1 SNHLY, CDR2 FYNNEI. The CDR3 reads CASQRGGNTGELFF. The CDR3 coding sequence is TGTGCCAGTCAAAGGGGGGGGAACACCGGGGAGCTGTTTTTT.

This clonotype ranks as medium-sized. This chain links TRBV14 with TRBJ1-1; tentative D call: TRBD1 (5 bases). Germline CDR1 is SGHDN and CDR2 is FVKESK. V lost 4 bases and J lost 9, with 12 bases in between. This CDR3 has 12 residues. The CDR3 bases are TGTGCCAGCAGCCCGACAGCGACGCAAGCTTTCTTT. Its translation is CASSPTATQAFF.

This clonotype came up a few times. The gene calls are TRBV6-2 or TRBV6-3 and TRBJ1-5, with 11 nucleotides matching TRBD1. CDR3 size: 17 residues. With 2 bases clipped from V and 2 bases from J, the junction kept 5 bases outside the gene matches. CDR1 and CDR2 from the germline V gene are MNHEY and SVGEGT. The CDR3 sequence: CASSYGTGGMGNQPQHF. In DNA, the CDR3 is TGTGCCAGCAGTTACGGGACAGGGGGAATGGGCAATCAGCCCCAGCATTTT.

This chain uses TRBV6-2 or TRBV6-3 with TRBJ2-1; the match to TRBD2 covers 13 bases. After removal of 5 bases from V and 6 bases from J, the junction contained 7 bases not matched to a gene. The CDR3 totals 16 residues. Germline V gene lookup returns CDR1 MNHEY and CDR2 SVGEGT. The CDR3 DNA reads as TGTGCCAGCAGTAACGGCCGACTAGCGGGAGGCAATGAGCAGTTCTTC. This encodes CASSNGRLAGGNEQFF.

The chain couples TRBV5-1 to TRBJ2-7, with a possible D match to TRBD1 (6 bases). The V gene's germline CDR1 is SGHRS and CDR2 YFSETQ. The V end lost 2 bases, the J end lost 2 bases, and 14 bases lay between the germline ends. This CDR3 has 15 amino acids. DNA for the CDR3: TGCGCCAGCAGCTTCAACAGGGTCGGAACCTACGAGCAGTACTTC. Residues: CASSFNRVGTYEQYF.

This clonotype was seen a few times. V usage is TRBV20-1 and J usage is TRBJ1-6; no clear D. V was trimmed by 5 bases and J by 10 bases, leaving 18 bases between them. The CDR3 totals 14 residues. Germline CDR1 DFQATT, CDR2 SNEGSKA (reference sequence). In nucleotides, the CDR3 is TGCAGTGCTGTAATAGGCCCCATTGGCTCACCCCTCCACTTT. This encodes CSAVIGPIGSPLHF.

This clonotype was seen more than once but under ten times. The chain uses TRBV6-1 and TRBJ2-1; 7 nucleotides agree with TRBD2. The germline gives CDR1 MNHNS, CDR2 SASEGT. The CDR3 is 15 amino acids. Losses at the gene ends were 7 bases for V and 0 bases for J; bases not matched to a gene: 6. DNA of the CDR3: TGTGCCAGCAAGCGGGAATTAAGCTCCTACAATGAGCAGTTCTTC. Its translation: CASKRELSSYNEQFF.

The gene calls are TRBV13 and TRBJ2-5; D is unclear. The CDR3 sequence is 13 residues long. Germline assignment: CDR1 PRHDT and CDR2 FYEKMQ (reference sequence). V dropped 0 bases and J dropped 4 bases, with 6 bases sitting between them. CDR3: CASSLGSSETQYF. The CDR3 nucleotides are TGTGCCAGCAGCTTAGGGTCATCAGAGACCCAGTACTTC.

The chain recombines TRBV3-1 with TRBJ2-7; TRBD2 is a possible D gene (7 bases). The CDR3 length is 13 residues. Trimming removed 0 bases from V and 11 bases from J, with 14 bases in between. The germline gives CDR1 LGHDT, CDR2 YNNKEL (reference sequence). Written as DNA, the CDR3 is TGTGCCAGCAGCCAAGACTGGGGGGGCGATAAGTACTTC. Translation: CASSQDWGGDKYF.

Ten or more counts support this clonotype. The genes are TRBV7-2 and TRBJ2-1; 11 bases map to TRBD2. The CDR3 is made up of 18 amino acids. Germline V lookup: CDR1 SGHTA, CDR2 FQGNSA. V was clipped by 2 bases and J by 5 bases; unmatched bases: 11. The CDR3 is CASSLPGIAGGNHNEQFF. The CDR3, as DNA: TGTGCCAGCAGCTTACCCGGTATAGCGGGAGGGAACCACAATGAGCAGTTCTTC.

This clonotype has just a few counts. The chain is built from TRBV28 and TRBJ2-7; D is unresolved. The CDR3 runs to 14 residues. Germline V CDR1 and CDR2: MDHEN, SYDVKM. Between the trimmed V and J ends, which lost 2 bases and 2 bases, there was a span of 10 bases. The CDR3 DNA reads TGTGCCAGCAGTTTACCTCGGGTGCCCTACGAGCAGTACTTC. Protein product: CASSLPRVPYEQYF.

This clonotype was counted at least ten times. V gene TRBV7-2 combines with J gene TRBJ2-3; 11 positions match TRBD2. Germline V gives CDR1 SGHTA, CDR2 FQGNSA. Trimming cost V 6 bases and J 6 bases; bases outside gene matches: 5. This CDR3 is built from 14 residues. The chain's CDR3 is CASSIAGGRDTQYF. The CDR3 DNA is TGTGCCAGCAGTATAGCGGGAGGGAGGGATACGCAGTATTTT. The entire variable domain, with the rest obtained from reference TRBV7-2 and TRBJ2-3, is as follows: GAGVSQSPSNKVTEKGKDVELRCDPISGHTALYWYRQSLGQGLEFLIYFQGNSAPDKSGLPSDRFSAERTGGSVSTLTIQRTQQEDSAVYLCASSIAGGRDTQYFGPGTRLTVL.

This clonotype was seen at least ten times. The rearrangement links TRBV2 to TRBJ2-3; 12 bases map to TRBD1. CDR1 and CDR2 from the germline V gene are SNHLY and FYNNEI. Unmatched junction bases numbered 3, after V lost 5 bases and J lost 3 bases. CDR3 length: 15 amino acids. The CDR3: CASSRDRGPTDTQYF. CDR3 sequence (DNA): TGTGCCAGCAGTCGGGACAGGGGGCCTACAGATACGCAGTATTTT. Combining the CDR3 with reference TRBV2 and TRBJ2-3 gives the whole variable domain EPEVTQTPSHQVTQMGQEVILRCVPISNHLYFYWYRQILGQKVEFLVSFYNNEISEKSEIFDDQFSVERPDGSNFTLKIRSTKLEDSAMYFCASSRDRGPTDTQYFGPGTRLTVL.

This clonotype was observed at least ten times. The genes are TRBV30 and TRBJ2-7; 8 bases line up with TRBD1. Looked up from germline, CDR1 is GTSNPN and CDR2 is SVGIG (reference sequence). The CDR3 contains 13 residues. The V and J ends lost 4 bases and 3 bases, in that order; junction bases with no gene match: 5. CDR3 nucleotides: TGTGCCTGGACCGGACAGGGCTACTACGAGCAGTACTTC. Its protein is CAWTGQGYYEQYF.

This clonotype was recorded many times. The chain recombines TRBV29-1 with TRBJ1-1; D is unclear. V lost 2 bases to trimming and J lost 4 bases, with 11 bases between them. This CDR3 comprises 13 residues. CDR1 and CDR2 (germline): SQVTM, ANQGSEA. CDR3 sequence reads: CSVETSAGTEAFF. The DNA of the CDR3 is TGCAGCGTTGAAACGTCGGCGGGCACTGAAGCTTTCTTT. Variable domain in full (rest from reference TRBV29-1 and TRBJ1-1): SAVISQKPSRDICQRGTSLTIQCQVDSQVTMMFWYRQQPGQSLTLIATANQGSEATYESGFVIDKFPISRPNLTFSTLTVSNMSPEDSSIYLCSVETSAGTEAFFGQGTRLTVV.

In its sample, this clonotype was seen many times. The chain links TRBV27 to TRBJ2-4; 8 bases are a match to TRBD1. This CDR3 is 16 amino acids long. Germline CDR1 and CDR2: MNHEY and SMNVEV (reference sequence). With 4 bases clipped from V and 4 bases from J, the junction kept 9 bases outside the gene matches. CDR3 amino acids: CASSSNGQGKKNIQYF. The CDR3 nucleotides are TGTGCCAGCAGTTCGAATGGACAGGGAAAGAAAAACATTCAGTACTTC.

This clonotype was detected many times. V usage is TRBV7-8 and J usage is TRBJ1-1; weak D call: TRBD1 (6 bases). The CDR3 has 15 residues. Germline V lookup: CDR1 SGHVS, CDR2 FQNEAQ. Trimming cost V 5 bases and J 5 bases, with 18 bases left between them. The CDR3, as DNA: TGTGCCAGCAGCAAATTACAGGGTTCATGGACTGAAGCTTTCTTT. Translating gives CASSKLQGSWTEAFF.

V and J are TRBV6-2 or TRBV6-3 and TRBJ2-5; 10 bases are shared with TRBD1. The CDR3 has 13 amino acids. Germline V gene sequence: CDR1 MNHEY, CDR2 SVGEGT. The junction had 3 bases not matched to a gene; V was cut back by 6 bases and J by 5 bases. As DNA, the CDR3 is TGTGCCAGCAGAGCGGACAGGGGGGAGACCCAGTACTTC. This codes for CASRADRGETQYF.

This clonotype was recorded many times. Sequence at one end of the junction differs from germline and may be a read error. The CDR3 loop reads CAGSSGFDYGYTF. In nucleotides, the CDR3 is TGTGCCGGCAGTTCGGGGTTCGACTATGGCTACACCTTC. This rearrangement joins TRBV28 to TRBJ1-2; D gene unclear. The CDR3 extends over 13 amino acids. Per germline, CDR1 MDHEN and CDR2 SYDVKM.